The rows below give T cell receptor beta chains drawn from one sample of a study of early T cells in non-severe SARS-CoV-2 infection. MiXCR, applied by TCRdb to the 5' RACE reads, yields one record per CDR3 protein. The repertoire holds 87,000 or so distinct CDR3 sequences, 12% seen once, with less than 8.5% in the top ten. The sequenced material came from whole blood. Receptors were obtained from an adult who was a healthcare worker with PCR-confirmed SARS-CoV-2 infection or an uninfected control (not recorded which). Both conserved end residues are part of each CDR3. Fields, in order: clone size, V gene, D gene, J gene, CDR3 protein, CDR3 DNA. D genes are given only for firm matches. Expanded clones get a size class; other rows say once, few or many, or leave the size out.

>NA|TRBV29-1|TRBD1|TRBJ1-1
CSVGQGNTEAFF
TGCAGCGTCGGACAGGGCAACACTGAAGCTTTCTTT
>NA|TRBV6-2/TRBV6-3|NA|TRBJ2-2
CASSYSLYSQGGTGELFF
TGTGCCAGCAGTTACTCATTGTATTCCCAGGGAGGAACCGGGGAGCTGTTTTTT
>many|TRBV4-3|NA|TRBJ2-1
CASSQEWLAGNEQFF
TGCGCCAGCAGCCAAGAGTGGCTAGCAGGGAATGAGCAGTTCTTC
>many|TRBV20-1|TRBD2|TRBJ2-1
CSARGLAVSYNEQFF
TGCAGTGCTAGGGGACTAGCGGTTTCCTACAATGAGCAGTTCTTC
>NA|TRBV20-1|TRBD1|TRBJ2-1
CSAPLPGQGYNEQFF
TGCAGTGCTCCCCTTCCGGGACAGGGTTACAATGAGCAGTTCTTC
>NA|TRBV19|NA|TRBJ1-4
CASSRTTNEKLFF
TGTGCCAGTAGTAGGACAACTAATGAAAAACTGTTTTTT
>few|TRBV28|TRBD1|TRBJ1-1
CASSIGQAVGTEAFF
TGTGCCAGCAGTATAGGACAGGCTGTAGGTACTGAAGCTTTCTTT
>many|TRBV6-2/TRBV6-3|NA|TRBJ1-1
CASSRTENTEAFF
TGTGCCAGCAGTAGGACAGAGAACACTGAAGCTTTCTTT
>many|TRBV5-1|NA|TRBJ1-5
CASSQGPGGNQPQHF
TGCGCCAGCAGCCAGGGGCCGGGAGGCAATCAGCCCCAGCATTTT
>NA|TRBV5-1|NA|TRBJ1-1
CASSFDLNTEAFF
TGCGCCAGCAGCTTCGACTTGAACACTGAAGCTTTCTTT
>NA|TRBV2|NA|TRBJ2-2
CASSEQNTGELFF
TGTGCCAGCAGTGAACAGAACACCGGGGAGCTGTTTTTT
>few|TRBV10-1|TRBD1|TRBJ2-7
CASQTDREYEQYF
TGCGCCAGCCAAACTGACAGGGAATACGAGCAGTACTTC
>NA|TRBV6-1|NA|TRBJ2-7
CASSEGAGGPYSYEQYF
TGTGCCAGCAGTGAAGGGGCAGGGGGGCCCTACTCCTACGAGCAGTACTTC
>NA|TRBV25-1|NA|TRBJ2-3
CASIKDGTDTQYF
TGTGCCAGCATCAAGGACGGCACAGATACGCAGTATTTT
>NA|TRBV7-6|TRBD2|TRBJ2-2
CASSLLAGGDTGELFF
TGTGCCAGCAGCTTGCTAGCGGGAGGGGACACCGGGGAGCTGTTTTTT
>NA|TRBV20-1|NA|TRBJ2-7
CSARDFLQYF
TGCAGTGCTAGAGATTTTCTCCAGTACTTC
>many|TRBV12-3/TRBV12-4|NA|TRBJ2-7
CASSPGAGEQYF
TGTGCCAGCAGCCCGGGGGCAGGCGAGCAGTACTTC
>many|TRBV20-1|TRBD1|TRBJ1-5
CSGWDWGQSNQPQHF
TGCAGTGGGTGGGATTGGGGACAGAGCAATCAGCCCCAGCATTTT
>many|TRBV11-2|NA|TRBJ2-6
CASSLARTSSGANVLTF
TGTGCCAGCAGCTTAGCGAGGACGTCCTCTGGGGCCAACGTCCTGACTTTC
>few|TRBV29-1|NA|TRBJ2-3
CSSDGGMSTDTQYF
TGCAGCTCTGATGGGGGAATGAGCACAGATACGCAGTATTTT
>few|TRBV9|TRBD2|TRBJ2-7
CASSVTGLAPYEQYF
TGTGCCAGCAGCGTGACCGGACTAGCTCCCTACGAGCAGTACTTC
>few|TRBV4-1|NA|TRBJ2-1
CASSPPGPEQFF
TGCGCCAGCAGCCCCCCCGGGCCTGAGCAGTTCTTC
>NA|TRBV20-1|NA|TRBJ1-4
CSARSGNEKLFF
TGCAGTGCTAGATCCGGGAATGAAAAACTGTTTTTT